The rows below give T cell receptor beta chains drawn from one sample of a study of Tregs in tolerant kidney transplant recipients. No antigens are known for them. Repertoires were generated with immunoSEQ multiplex PCR, while TCRdb's copy carries only in-frame clones and drops some. Of 7,000 to 9,000 clones in the sample, under 55% were seen once. The sample consisted of CD4+ T cells from blood cultured with allogeneic cells. The receptor set was obtained from a human donor in good health. The CDR3 runs from the conserved cysteine through the conserved F or W.

CASSVREETQYF TRBJ2-5 TRBV18
CASSFKGGQVGRETQYF TRBJ2-5 TRBV4-1
CASSTGFLGQYF TRBJ2-7 TRBV2
CASSTQGGSYEQYF TRBJ2-7 TRBV7-2
CASTLLGTGPGNTIYF TRBJ1-3 TRBV19
CASSLVGRPTEQYF TRBJ2-7 TRBV7-9
CASSLRAPISQKLFF TRBJ1-4 TRBV5-6
CASTQGRQETQYF TRBJ2-5 TRBV6-1
CASSSSGSEEQFF TRBJ2-1 TRBV11-3
CASMRAYTQYF TRBJ2-3 TRBV6-8
CAGKKDLRQPQHF TRBJ1-5 TRBV6-5
CASSRQGAGAPLHF TRBJ1-6 TRBV6-5
CASSKSGERDDTDTQYF TRBJ2-3 TRBV21-1
CASSTSPRGAYEQYF TRBJ2-7 TRBV7-8
CASSHRGRREEQYF TRBJ2-7 TRBV23-1
CASSPLLGDTQYF TRBJ2-3 TRBV18